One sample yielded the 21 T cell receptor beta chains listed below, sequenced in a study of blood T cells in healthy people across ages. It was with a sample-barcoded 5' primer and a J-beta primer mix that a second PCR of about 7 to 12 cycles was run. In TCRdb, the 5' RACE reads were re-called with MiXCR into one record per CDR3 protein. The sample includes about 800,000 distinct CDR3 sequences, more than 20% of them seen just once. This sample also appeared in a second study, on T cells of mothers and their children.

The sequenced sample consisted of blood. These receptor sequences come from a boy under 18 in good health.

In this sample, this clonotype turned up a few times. The CDR3 region is CASGLPPLLDNTQYF. DNA of the CDR3: TGTGCTAGTGGTTTGCCGCCCCTACTAGACAATACGCAGTATTTT. The V and J genes are TRBV12-5 and TRBJ2-3; TRBD2 is a possible D gene (5 bases). The length of the CDR3 is 15 residues. Trimming left V 2 bases short and J 7 bases short, with 16 bases between. Germline CDR1 LGHNT, CDR2 FRNRAP.

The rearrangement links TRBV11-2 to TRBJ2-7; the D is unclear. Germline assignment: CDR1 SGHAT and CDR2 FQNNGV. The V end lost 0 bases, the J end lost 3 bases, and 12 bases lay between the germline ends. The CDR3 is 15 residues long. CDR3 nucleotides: TGTGCCAGCAGCTTAGAGGCAGCCTATTACTACGAGCAGTACTTC. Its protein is CASSLEAAYYYEQYF. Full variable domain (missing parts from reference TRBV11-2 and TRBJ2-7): EAGVAQSPRYKIIEKRQSVAFWCNPISGHATLYWYQQILGQGPKLLIQFQNNGVVDDSQLPKDRFSAERLKGVDSTLKIQPAKLEDSAVYLCASSLEAAYYYEQYFGPGTRLTVT.

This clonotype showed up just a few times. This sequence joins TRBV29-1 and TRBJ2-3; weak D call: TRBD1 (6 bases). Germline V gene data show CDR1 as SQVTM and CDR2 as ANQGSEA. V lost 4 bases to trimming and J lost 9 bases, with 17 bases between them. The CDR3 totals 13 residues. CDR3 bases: TGCAGCGTTGCCCAAAATTCACAGGGCACGCAGTATTTT. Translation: CSVAQNSQGTQYF.

CDR3 in DNA: TGTGCCAGCAGCCGTTCGAGAGGCGAGCAGTACTTC. This encodes CASSRSRGEQYF. V and J are TRBV3-1 and TRBJ2-7; D unclear. The CDR3 length is 12 residues. Germline lookup yields CDR1 LGHDT and CDR2 YNNKEL (reference sequence). V was trimmed by 4 bases and J by 6 bases, leaving 10 bases between them.

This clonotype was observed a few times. The CDR3 loop reads CATSRGHGGNNEQFF. The DNA for the CDR3 is TGTGCCACCAGCAGAGGGCATGGAGGCAACAATGAGCAGTTCTTC. The chain couples TRBV15 to TRBJ2-5; TRBD2 might be the D (5 bases). The J call may be in error: the DNA end matches TRBJ2-1 better. The CDR3 spans 15 residues. Per germline, CDR1 LNHNV and CDR2 YYDKDF (reference sequence).

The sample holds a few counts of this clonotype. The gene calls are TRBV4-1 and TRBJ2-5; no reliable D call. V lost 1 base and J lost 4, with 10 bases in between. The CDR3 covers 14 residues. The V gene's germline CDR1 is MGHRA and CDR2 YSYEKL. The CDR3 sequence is CASSQGGLRETQYF. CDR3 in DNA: TGCGCCAGCAGCCAAGGGGGATTAAGAGAGACCCAGTACTTC.

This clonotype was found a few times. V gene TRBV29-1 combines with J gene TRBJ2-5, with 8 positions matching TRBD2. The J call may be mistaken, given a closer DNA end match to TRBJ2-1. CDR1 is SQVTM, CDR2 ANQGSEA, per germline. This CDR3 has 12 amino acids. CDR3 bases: TGCAGCGTTGACCCCGCTAGCGGGCCTCAGTTCTTC. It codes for CSVDPASGPQFF.

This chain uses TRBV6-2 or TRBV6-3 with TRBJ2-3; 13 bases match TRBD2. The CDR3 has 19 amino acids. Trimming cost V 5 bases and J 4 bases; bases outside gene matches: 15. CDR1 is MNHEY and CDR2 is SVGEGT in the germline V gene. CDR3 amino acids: CASSRGPQTSGRAADTQYF. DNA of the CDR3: TGTGCCAGCAGTCGGGGGCCCCAAACTAGCGGGAGGGCCGCAGATACGCAGTATTTT.

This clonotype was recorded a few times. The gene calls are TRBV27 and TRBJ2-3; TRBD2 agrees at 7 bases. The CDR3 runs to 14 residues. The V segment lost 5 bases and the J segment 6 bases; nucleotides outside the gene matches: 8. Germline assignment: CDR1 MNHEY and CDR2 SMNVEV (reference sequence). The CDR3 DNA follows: TGTGCCAGCAGTCCCCGGACTAGTTTGGATACGCAGTATTTT. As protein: CASSPRTSLDTQYF.

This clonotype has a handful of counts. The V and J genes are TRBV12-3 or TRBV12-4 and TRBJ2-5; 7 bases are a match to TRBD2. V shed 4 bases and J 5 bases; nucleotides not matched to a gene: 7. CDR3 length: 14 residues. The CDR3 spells CASSWAGVLETQYF. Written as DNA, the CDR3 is TGTGCCAGCAGTTGGGCGGGAGTTTTGGAGACCCAGTACTTC.

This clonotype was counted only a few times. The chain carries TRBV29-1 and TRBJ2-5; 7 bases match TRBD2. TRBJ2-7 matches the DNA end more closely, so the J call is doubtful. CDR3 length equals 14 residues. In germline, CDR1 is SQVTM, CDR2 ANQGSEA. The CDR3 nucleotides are TGCAGCGTTCAGGCCCGACTAGCTGTAACCGAGCAGTACTTC. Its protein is CSVQARLAVTEQYF.

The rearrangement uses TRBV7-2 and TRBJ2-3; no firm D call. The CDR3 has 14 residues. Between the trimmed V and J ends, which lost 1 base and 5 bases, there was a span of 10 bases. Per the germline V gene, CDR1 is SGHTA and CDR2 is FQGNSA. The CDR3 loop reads CASSLEARLDTQYF. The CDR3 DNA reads TGTGCCAGCAGCTTAGAGGCCCGTCTAGATACGCAGTATTTT.

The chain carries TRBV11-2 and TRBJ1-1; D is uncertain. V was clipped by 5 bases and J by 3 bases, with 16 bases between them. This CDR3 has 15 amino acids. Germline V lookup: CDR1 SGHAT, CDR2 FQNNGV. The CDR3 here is CASSPYAQFHTEAFF. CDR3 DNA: TGTGCCAGCAGCCCGTACGCACAGTTCCACACTGAAGCTTTCTTT.

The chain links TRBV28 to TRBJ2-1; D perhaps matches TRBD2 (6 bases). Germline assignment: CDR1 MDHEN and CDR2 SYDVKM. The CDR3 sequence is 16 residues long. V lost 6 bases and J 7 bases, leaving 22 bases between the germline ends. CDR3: CASSPQVGGTWNEQFF. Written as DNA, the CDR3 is TGTGCCAGCAGCCCACAAGTGGGGGGTACTTGGAATGAGCAGTTCTTC.

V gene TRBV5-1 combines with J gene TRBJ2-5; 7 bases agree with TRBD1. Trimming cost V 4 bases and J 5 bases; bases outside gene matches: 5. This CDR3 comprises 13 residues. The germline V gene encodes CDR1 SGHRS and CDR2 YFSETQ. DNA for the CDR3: TGCGCCAGCAGCGCACAGGGGATGGAGACCCAGTACTTC. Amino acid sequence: CASSAQGMETQYF.

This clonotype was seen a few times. The CDR3 spells CSVDTLRGGEETQYF. CDR3 DNA sequence: TGCAGCGTAGATACCCTCCGGGGGGGTGAAGAGACCCAGTACTTC. The chain uses TRBV29-1 and TRBJ2-5, with 8 bases identical to TRBD2. CDR1 is SQVTM and CDR2 is ANQGSEA in the germline V gene. The CDR3 sequence is 15 residues long. V dropped 6 bases and J dropped 3; count of bases not matched to a gene: 12.

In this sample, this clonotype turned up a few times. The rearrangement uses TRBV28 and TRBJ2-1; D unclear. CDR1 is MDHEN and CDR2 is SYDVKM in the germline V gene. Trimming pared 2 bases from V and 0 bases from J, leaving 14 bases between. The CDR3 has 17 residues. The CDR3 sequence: CASSLLVEASSYNEQFF. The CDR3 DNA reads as TGTGCCAGCAGTTTACTAGTAGAGGCAAGCTCCTACAATGAGCAGTTCTTC.

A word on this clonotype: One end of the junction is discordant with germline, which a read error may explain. The CDR3 region has the DNA TGCGCCAGCAGCGCCTTCACTAGCCCAGAGGCCTCGGACTTC. It codes for CASSAFTSPEASDF. The chain joins TRBV5-1 to TRBJ2-7, with D possibly being TRBD2 (6 bases). Germline-derived CDR1 and CDR2 are SGHRS and YFSETQ. This CDR3 is 14 amino acids long.

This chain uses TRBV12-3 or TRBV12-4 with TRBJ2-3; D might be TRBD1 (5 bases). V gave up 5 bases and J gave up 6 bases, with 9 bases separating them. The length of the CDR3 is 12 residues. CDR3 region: CASSARADTQYF. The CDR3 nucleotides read TGTGCCAGCAGTGCCAGGGCGGATACGCAGTATTTT.

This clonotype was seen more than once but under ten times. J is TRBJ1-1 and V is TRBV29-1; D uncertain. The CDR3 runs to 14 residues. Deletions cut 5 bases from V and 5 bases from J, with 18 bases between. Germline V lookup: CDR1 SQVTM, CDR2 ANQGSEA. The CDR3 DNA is TGCAGCGTTACAGAAGGAGGTTTCGGGACTGAAGCTTTCTTT. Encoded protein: CSVTEGGFGTEAFF.

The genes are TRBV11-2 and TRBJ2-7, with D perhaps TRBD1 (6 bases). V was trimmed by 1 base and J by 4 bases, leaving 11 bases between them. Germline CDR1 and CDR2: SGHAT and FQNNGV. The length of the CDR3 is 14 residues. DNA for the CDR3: TGTGCCAGCAGCTTAGTTGTGGGGGCTTACGAGCAGTACTTC. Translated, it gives CASSLVVGAYEQYF.